This TCR beta chain was recorded in a study of regulatory T cells in long-lasting Graves disease. With regard to this clonotype: Antigen specificity is unknown. A much larger clone differs by one base, so this may be a read error.

Construction of the TCR beta libraries employed iRepertoire HTBI primers in conjunction with Arm-PCR of CDR3 regions. Each CDR3 protein is one row after TCRdb ran MiXCR on the multiplex PCR reads. The data show a few hundred thousand distinct CDR3 sequences, 23% seen once. Deletions cut 0 bases from V and 3 bases from J, with 11 bases between. The germline gives CDR1 DFQATT, CDR2 SNEGSKA (reference sequence). The CDR3 runs to 14 residues. As to time point: persistent/refractory GD, antithyroid drugs over 5 years with positive TRAb. Researchers made the TCR library from RNA that was extracted from PBMCs. Into tubes containing EDTA, about 10 milliliters of peripheral blood were drawn. Study-wide results and limits: Persistent disease preferred TRBV28, TRBJ1-2 and TRBJ2-5; new disease, TRBV20-1 and TRBJ2-1. Only a small sample size was used, which may have cut accuracy.

The chain couples TRBV20-1 to TRBJ2-5; TRBD1 is a possible D gene (6 bases). The input for sequencing was peripheral blood mononuclear cells (PBMCs), taken when the disease was refractory, from a patient treated with antithyroid drugs. This clonotype originated in a female donor with Graves disease. The CDR3 here is CSARDVKGEETQYF. In DNA form, the CDR3 reads TGCAGTGCTAGAGATGTGAAGGGGGAAGAGACCCAGTACTTC.